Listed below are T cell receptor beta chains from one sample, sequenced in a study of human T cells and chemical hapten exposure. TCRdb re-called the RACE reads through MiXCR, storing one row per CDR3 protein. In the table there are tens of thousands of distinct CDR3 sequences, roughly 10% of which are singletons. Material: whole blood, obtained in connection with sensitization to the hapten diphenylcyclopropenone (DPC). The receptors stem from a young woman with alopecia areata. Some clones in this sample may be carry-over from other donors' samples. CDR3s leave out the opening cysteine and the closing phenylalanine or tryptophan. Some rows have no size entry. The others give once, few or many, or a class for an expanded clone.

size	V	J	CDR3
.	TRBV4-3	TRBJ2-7	ASSQDRLLREQY
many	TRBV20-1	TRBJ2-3	SASLGTDTQY
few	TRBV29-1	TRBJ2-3	SVGEESQY
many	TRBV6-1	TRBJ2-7	ASRSPDRTTYEQY
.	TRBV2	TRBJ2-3	ASSERAGGPDTQY
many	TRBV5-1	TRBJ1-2	ASSTGDRGRTNYGYT
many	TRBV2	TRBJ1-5	ASRGRAGGLRNQPQH
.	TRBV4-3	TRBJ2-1	ASSQESGGQGNEQF
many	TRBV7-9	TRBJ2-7	ASSPGQGYEQY
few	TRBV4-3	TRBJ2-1	ASSQELSGSYNEQF
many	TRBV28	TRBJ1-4	ASSSLGRDEKLF
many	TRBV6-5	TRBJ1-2	ASSFRQGYGYT
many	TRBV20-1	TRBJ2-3	SASPAGVATDTQY
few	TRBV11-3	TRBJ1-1	ASSFNMNTEAF
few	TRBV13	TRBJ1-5	ASSLGRGTGLNQPQH
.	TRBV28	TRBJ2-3	ASSLSADTQY
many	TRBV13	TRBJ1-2	ASSLDRGNGYT
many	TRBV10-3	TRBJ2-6	AISADRAGANVLT